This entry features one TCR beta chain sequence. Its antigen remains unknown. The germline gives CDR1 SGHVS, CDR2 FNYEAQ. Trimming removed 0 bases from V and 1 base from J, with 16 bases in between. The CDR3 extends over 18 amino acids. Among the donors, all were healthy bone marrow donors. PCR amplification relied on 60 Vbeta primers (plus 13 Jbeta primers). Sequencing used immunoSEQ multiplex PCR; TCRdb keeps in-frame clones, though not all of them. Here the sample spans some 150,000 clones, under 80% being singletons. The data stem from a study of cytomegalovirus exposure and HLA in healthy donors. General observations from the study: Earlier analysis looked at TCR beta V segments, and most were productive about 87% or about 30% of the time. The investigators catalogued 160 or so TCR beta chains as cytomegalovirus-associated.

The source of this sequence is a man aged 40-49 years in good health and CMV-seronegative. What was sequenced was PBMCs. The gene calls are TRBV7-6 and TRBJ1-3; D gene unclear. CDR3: CASSLAATLFSSGNTIYF. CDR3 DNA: TGTGCCAGCAGCTTAGCAGCCACCCTGTTTAGTTCTGGAAACACCATATATTTT.